The clone carrying this T cell receptor (beta chain) was picked up many times. Its antigen is still unknown. The CDR3 sequence is 14 residues long. Germline lookup yields CDR1 SGHNT and CDR2 YYREEE (reference sequence). With V trimmed by 3 bases and J by 2 bases, 4 bases remained unmatched. These data belong to a study of response to subunit inactivated influenza vaccine. MiXCR was run by TCRdb on the RT-PCR reads, yielding one entry per CDR3 protein. The sample carries about 700,000 distinct CDR3 sequences, roughly 15% recorded once. Study-level points and caveats: The study's authors posited that every seasonal influenza vaccination enlists few new T cells.

The V gene is TRBV5-4, the J gene TRBJ2-5; 7 nucleotides line up with TRBD1. This material consisted of PBMCs from blood, taken about 14 days before vaccination. The clonotype comes from a man in his forties or fifties who received an inactivated influenza vaccine. This CDR3 is CASSSGQTQETQYF. CDR3 nucleotides: TGTGCCAGCAGCTCGGGACAGACACAAGAGACCCAGTACTTC.